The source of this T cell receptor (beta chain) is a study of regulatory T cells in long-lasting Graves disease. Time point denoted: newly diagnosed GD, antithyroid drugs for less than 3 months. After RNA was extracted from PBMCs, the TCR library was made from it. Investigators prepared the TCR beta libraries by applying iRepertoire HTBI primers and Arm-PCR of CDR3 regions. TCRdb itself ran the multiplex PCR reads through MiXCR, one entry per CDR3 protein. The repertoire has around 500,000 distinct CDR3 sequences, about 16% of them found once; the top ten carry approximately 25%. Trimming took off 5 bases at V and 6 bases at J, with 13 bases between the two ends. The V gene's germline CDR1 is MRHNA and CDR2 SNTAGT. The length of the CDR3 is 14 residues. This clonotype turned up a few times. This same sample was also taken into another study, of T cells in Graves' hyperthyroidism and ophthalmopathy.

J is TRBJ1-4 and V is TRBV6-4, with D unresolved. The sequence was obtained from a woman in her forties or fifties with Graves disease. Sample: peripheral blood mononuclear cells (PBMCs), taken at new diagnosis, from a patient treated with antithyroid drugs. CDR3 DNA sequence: TGTGCCAGCAGTTACGAGGCTAACTATGAAAAACTGTTTTTT. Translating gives CASSYEANYEKLFF.